This T cell receptor (beta chain) was retrieved from a study of shared clonotypes between healthy human individuals. Healthy adults negative for HIV, lacking recent acute infections or vaccinations, served as donors. Genomic DNA per cell subset filled all wells of several immunoSEQ plates. The table came from immunoSEQ multiplex PCR; TCRdb's copy has only in-frame clones and leaves some out. The sample holds 400,000 to 500,000 clones, 60% to 85% seen once. As to this clone: The target antigen is unknown. Different DNA sequences within this sample yield the same CDR3.

Overall study findings and caveats: Only a few donors were included, so the genetic and exposure-history diversity represented was limited. Clonotype sharing among donors likely depends on sequencing depth.

The TCR comes from a woman between 40 and 50 years old in good health. Some clones in this sample may be carry-over from other donors' samples. The sequencing sample was made of PBMCs.

The CDR3 coding sequence is TGTGCCAGCAGCCTTAGCGGGAGCTCCTACGAGCAGTACTTC. Protein: CASSLSGSSYEQYF. This rearrangement joins TRBV7-9 to TRBJ2-7, with 9 nucleotides matching TRBD2. The CDR3 totals 14 residues. From germline, CDR1 is SEHNR and CDR2 FQNEAQ (reference sequence). Trimming took 5 bases from V and 0 from J; bases not matched to a gene: 2.